The 21 T cell receptor beta chains reported below all come from one sample, sequenced in a study of blood T cell repertoires in COVID-19. Sequencing used immunoSEQ multiplex PCR; TCRdb keeps in-frame clones, though not all of them. The sample records roughly 32,000 clones, about 92% being singletons. The sample was peripheral blood. The receptor source for this set is a man at least 80 years old with acute or convalescent COVID-19.

This chain connects TRBV20-1 to TRBJ1-3; 8 positions match TRBD1. Germline assignment: CDR1 DFQATT and CDR2 SNEGSKA (reference sequence). The CDR3 covers 15 residues. Trimming took 3 bases from V and 0 from J; bases not matched to a gene: 4. DNA of the CDR3: TGCAGTGCTAGTAGCAGGGGGCCCTCTGGAAACACCATATATTTT. This sequence encodes CSASSRGPSGNTIYF.

CDR3 nucleotide sequence: TGTGCCAGCAGGGAGAGGACAGGGGGCAATCAGCCCCAGCATTTT. Translating it yields CASRERTGGNQPQHF. V gene TRBV2 combines with J gene TRBJ1-5; 9 positions match TRBD1. Germline CDR1 is SNHLY and CDR2 is FYNNEI. This CDR3 is 15 amino acids long. The ends lost 6 bases at V and 2 bases at J; junction bases unmatched: 5. The full variable domain, in which reference TRBV2 and TRBJ1-5 provide the parts outside the CDR3, is EPEVTQTPSHQVTQMGQEVILRCVPISNHLYFYWYRQILGQKVEFLVSFYNNEISEKSEIFDDQFSVERPDGSNFTLKIRSTKLEDSAMYFCASRERTGGNQPQHFGDGTRLSIL.

The rearrangement joins TRBV5-1 to TRBJ2-5; 8 nucleotides agree with TRBD2. The V and J ends lost 4 bases and 2 bases, in that order; junction bases with no gene match: 10. CDR3 length: 16 amino acids. The germline V gene encodes CDR1 SGHRS and CDR2 YFSETQ. In DNA form, the CDR3 reads TGCGCCAGCAGCCCTTATCCCAGCGGGGGTCAAGAGACCCAGTACTTC. Its protein product is CASSPYPSGGQETQYF.

The chain carries TRBV29-1 and TRBJ1-1, with 7 positions matching TRBD1. The J segment lost 5 bases and the V segment lost 0 bases, leaving 9 bases of the junction unmatched. Per the germline V gene, CDR1 is SQVTM and CDR2 is ANQGSEA. CDR3 size: 15 residues. The DNA for the CDR3 is TGCAGCGTTGAAGACAGAGGCAGGGGGAGAACTGAAGCTTTCTTT. Translating it yields CSVEDRGRGRTEAFF.

V usage is TRBV27 and J usage is TRBJ1-2; TRBD1 matches at 7 bases. This CDR3 spans 16 amino acids. The V gene end was trimmed by 5 bases and the J gene end by 4 bases; junction bases not matched to a gene: 13. Germline CDR1 and CDR2: MNHEY and SMNVEV (reference sequence). The CDR3 protein is CASSPLQGTTSYGYTF. CDR3 DNA: TGTGCCAGCAGTCCCCTACAGGGGACAACCTCCTATGGCTACACCTTC.

The chain uses TRBV27 and TRBJ2-7; 8 bases match TRBD1. This CDR3 contains 17 residues. The trim removed 7 bases at V and 2 bases at J, leaving 16 bases unmatched. Germline loops: CDR1 MNHEY, CDR2 SMNVEV (reference sequence). The CDR3 bases are TGTGCCAGCACCTCCGGATACAGGGGGTCTGTTCCCTACGAGCAGTACTTC. Encoded protein: CASTSGYRGSVPYEQYF.

The chain joins TRBV7-2 to TRBJ2-2; D call uncertain. The CDR3 is 13 amino acids. The germline V gene encodes CDR1 SGHTA and CDR2 FQGNSA. V was cut by 1 base and J by 7 bases, with 7 bases left in between. CDR3: CASSLVGGGELFF. The CDR3 coding sequence is TGTGCCAGCAGCTTAGTTGGCGGCGGGGAGCTGTTTTTT.

The genes are TRBV30 and TRBJ2-5; 10 bases agree with TRBD2. The germline V gene has CDR1 GTSNPN and CDR2 SVGIG (reference sequence). CDR3 size: 16 residues. With 0 bases clipped from V and 2 bases from J, the junction kept 6 bases outside the gene matches. As DNA, the CDR3 is TGTGCCTGGAGTGTGGTTAGCGGGGGGCCTCAAGAGACCCAGTACTTC. Protein sequence: CAWSVVSGGPQETQYF.

This chain joins TRBV19 and TRBJ2-6, with a tentative D call TRBD1 (5 bases). The CDR3 runs 17 residues. V was cut by 2 bases and J by 4 bases, with 15 bases left in between. Germline CDR1 reads LNHDA; CDR2 reads SQIVND (reference sequence). As DNA, the CDR3 is TGTGCCAGTAGTATAATCTCAGGGAATAGAGGGGCCAACGTCCTGACTTTC. Encoded protein: CASSIISGNRGANVLTF.

The V call is TRBV6-5, the J call TRBJ2-7, with 9 bases aligning to TRBD1. The CDR3 covers 15 residues. Per germline, CDR1 MNHEY and CDR2 SVGAGI. J gave up 1 base and V 6 bases, and 7 bases lay outside the gene matches. Written as DNA, the CDR3 is TGTGCCAGCAGGGCGGACAGGGGCCGATCCTACGAGCAGTACTTC. Its protein is CASRADRGRSYEQYF.

The chain recombines TRBV2 with TRBJ1-4; TRBD1 matches at 10 bases. The trim removed 7 bases at V and 2 bases at J, leaving 16 bases unmatched. Per germline, CDR1 SNHLY and CDR2 FYNNEI. The CDR3 runs 19 residues. CDR3 residues: CASKDPGQGLLITNEKLFF. CDR3 in DNA: TGTGCCAGCAAGGACCCGGGACAGGGGCTTTTGATTACTAATGAAAAACTGTTTTTT.

The sample holds a few counts of this clone. The chain is built from TRBV9 and TRBJ2-2, with 7 positions matching TRBD1. V gave up 0 bases and J gave up 4 bases; unmatched junction bases: 3. CDR1 is SGDLS and CDR2 is YYNGEE in the germline V gene. The CDR3 runs 15 residues. The CDR3 spells CASSVAPGGTGELFF. DNA for the CDR3: TGTGCCAGCAGCGTAGCCCCAGGGGGCACCGGGGAGCTGTTTTTT. The variable domain in full, completed from reference TRBV9 and TRBJ2-2, reads DSGVTQTPKHLITATGQRVTLRCSPRSGDLSVYWYQQSLDQGLQFLIQYYNGEERAKGNILERFSAQQFPDLHSELNLSSLELGDSALYFCASSVAPGGTGELFFGEGSRLTVL.

This rearrangement joins TRBV11-2 to TRBJ2-5; D is undetermined. This CDR3 has 13 residues. V dropped 1 base and J dropped 1 base, with 4 bases sitting between them. Germline loops: CDR1 SGHAT, CDR2 FQNNGV. The CDR3 DNA reads TGTGCCAGCAGCTTAGGCAGCCAAGAGACCCAGTACTTC. Protein product: CASSLGSQETQYF.

V is TRBV29-1 and J is TRBJ2-1, with TRBD2 matching over 13 bases. Germline CDR1 is SQVTM and CDR2 is ANQGSEA. Trimming removed 6 bases from V and 4 bases from J; junction bases left unmatched: 3. The CDR3 is 14 amino acids. CDR3 nucleotides: TGCAGCGTGGGGACTAGCGGGGCATACAATGAGCAGTTCTTC. The encoded protein is CSVGTSGAYNEQFF.

The V gene is TRBV19, the J gene TRBJ1-1; D not certain. This CDR3 contains 14 residues. CDR1 LNHDA and CDR2 SQIVND come from the germline V gene (reference sequence). The V end lost 5 bases, the J end lost 5 bases, and 15 bases lay between the germline ends. This CDR3 reads CASSPRNGGTEAFF. The CDR3 DNA reads TGTGCCAGTAGTCCTCGGAACGGCGGGACTGAAGCTTTCTTT.

CDR3 amino acids: CASSASTGWSSYNEQFF. CDR3 bases: TGCGCCAGCAGTGCCTCGACTGGGTGGAGCTCCTACAATGAGCAGTTCTTC. The chain employs TRBV10-1 and TRBJ2-1; D ambiguous. Germline CDR1 reads WNHNN; CDR2 reads SYGVQD (reference sequence). This CDR3 region has 17 residues. V was shortened by 4 bases and J by 0 bases, with 16 bases between the two germline ends.

The V call is TRBV6-1, the J call TRBJ1-4; TRBD1 aligns across 7 bases. Unmatched junction bases numbered 3, after V lost 1 base and J lost 4 bases. Germline V CDR1 and CDR2: MNHNS, SASEGT. This CDR3 has 15 residues. DNA of the CDR3: TGTGCCAGCAGTGAAGGGGCAGGGGGTAATGAAAAACTGTTTTTT. Translated: CASSEGAGGNEKLFF.

The chain joins TRBV7-2 to TRBJ2-7; 10 positions match TRBD1. Germline CDR1 SGHTA, CDR2 FQGNSA. The trim removed 3 bases at V and 6 bases at J, leaving 11 bases unmatched. CDR3 length equals 16 residues. The CDR3 region is CASSFGAPGQGSEQYF. Here the CDR3 DNA reads TGTGCCAGCAGCTTTGGGGCCCCGGGACAGGGGAGCGAGCAGTACTTC.

This chain connects TRBV11-2 to TRBJ2-7; TRBD2 agrees at 8 bases. The CDR3 runs 16 residues. The V gene end was trimmed by 0 bases and the J gene end by 1 base; junction bases not matched to a gene: 5. Per the germline V gene, CDR1 is SGHAT and CDR2 is FQNNGV. The CDR3 DNA reads TGTGCCAGCAGCTTAGATAGCGGGGACTTTTCCTACGAGCAGTACTTC. Translated, it gives CASSLDSGDFSYEQYF.

This clone was picked up one time. One end of the junction varies from germline; a read error may be responsible. The rearrangement joins TRBV6-1 to TRBJ2-7, with TRBD1 matching 7 bases. The CDR3 consists of 14 residues. The V gene's germline CDR1 is MNHNS and CDR2 SASEGT. The CDR3 nucleotides are TGTGCCAGCGGTGAGACAGGGCTTTTCCACGAGCAGTACTTC. This translates into CASGETGLFHEQYF.

The chain joins TRBV18 to TRBJ1-1; D may be TRBD1 (6 bases). The ends were cut back, 6 bases at V and 9 bases at J, with 11 bases in the middle. The CDR3 runs 11 residues. Germline lookup yields CDR1 KGHSH and CDR2 LQKENI. DNA for the CDR3: TGTGCCAGCTCCGAGGGGGGGAAAGCTTTCTTT. Protein product: CASSEGGKAFF. Full variable domain (rest looked up from reference TRBV18 and TRBJ1-1): NAGVMQNPRHLVRRRGQEARLRCSPMKGHSHVYWYRQLPEEGLKFMVYLQKENIIDESGMPKERFSAEFPKEGPSILRIQQVVRGDSAAYFCASSEGGKAFFGQGTRLTVV.